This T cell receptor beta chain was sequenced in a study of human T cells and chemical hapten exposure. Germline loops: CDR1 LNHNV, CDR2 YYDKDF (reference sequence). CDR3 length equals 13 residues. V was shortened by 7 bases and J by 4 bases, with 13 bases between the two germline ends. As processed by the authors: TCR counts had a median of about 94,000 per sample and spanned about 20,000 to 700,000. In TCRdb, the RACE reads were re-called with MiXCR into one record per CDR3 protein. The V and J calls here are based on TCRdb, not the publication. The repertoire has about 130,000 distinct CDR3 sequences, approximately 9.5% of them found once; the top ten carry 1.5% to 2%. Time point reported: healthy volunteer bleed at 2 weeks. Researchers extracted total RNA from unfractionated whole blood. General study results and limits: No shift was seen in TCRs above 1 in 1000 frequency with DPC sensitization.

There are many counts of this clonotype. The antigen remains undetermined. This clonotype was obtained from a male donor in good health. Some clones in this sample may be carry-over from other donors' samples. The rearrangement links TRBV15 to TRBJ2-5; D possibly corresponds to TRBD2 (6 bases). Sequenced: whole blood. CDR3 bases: TGTGCCACCAAGACTAGACCCTCAGAGACCCAGTACTTC. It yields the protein CATKTRPSETQYF. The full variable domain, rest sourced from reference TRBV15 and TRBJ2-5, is DAMVIQNPRYQVTQFGKPVTLSCSQTLNHNVMYWYQQKSSQAPKLLFHYYDKDFNNEADTPDNFQSRRPNTSFCFLDIRSPGLGDTAMYLCATKTRPSETQYFGPGTRLLVL.